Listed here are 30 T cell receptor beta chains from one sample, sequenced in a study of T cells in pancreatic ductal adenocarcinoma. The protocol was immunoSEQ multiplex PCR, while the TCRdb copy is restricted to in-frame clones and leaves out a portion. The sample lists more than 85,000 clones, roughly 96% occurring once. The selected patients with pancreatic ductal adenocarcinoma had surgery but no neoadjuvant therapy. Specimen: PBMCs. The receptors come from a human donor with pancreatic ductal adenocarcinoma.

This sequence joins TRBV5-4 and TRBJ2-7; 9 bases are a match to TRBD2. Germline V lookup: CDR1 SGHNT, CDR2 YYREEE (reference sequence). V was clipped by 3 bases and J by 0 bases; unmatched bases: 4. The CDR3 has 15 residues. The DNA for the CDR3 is TGTGCCAGCAGCTCCGAGACTAGCGGCTCCTACGAGCAGTACTTC. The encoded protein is CASSSETSGSYEQYF. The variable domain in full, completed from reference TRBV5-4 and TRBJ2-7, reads ETGVTQSPTHLIKTRGQQVTLRCSSQSGHNTVSWYQQALGQGPQFIFQYYREEENGRGNFPPRFSGLQFPNYSSELNVNALELDDSALYLCASSSETSGSYEQYFGPGTRLTVT.

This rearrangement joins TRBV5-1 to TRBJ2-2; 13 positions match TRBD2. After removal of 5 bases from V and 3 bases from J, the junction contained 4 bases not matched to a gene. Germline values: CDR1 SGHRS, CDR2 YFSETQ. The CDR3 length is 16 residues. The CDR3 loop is CASRLAGGPDTGELFF. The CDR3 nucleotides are TGCGCCAGCAGACTAGCGGGAGGGCCGGACACCGGGGAGCTGTTTTTT.

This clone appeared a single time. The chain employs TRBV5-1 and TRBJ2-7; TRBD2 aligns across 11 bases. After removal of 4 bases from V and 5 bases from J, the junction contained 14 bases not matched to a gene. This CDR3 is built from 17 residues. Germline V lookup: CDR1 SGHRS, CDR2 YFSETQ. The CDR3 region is CASSRWGLLAGDDEQYF. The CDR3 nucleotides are TGCGCCAGCAGCCGGTGGGGGCTACTAGCGGGAGACGACGAGCAGTACTTC. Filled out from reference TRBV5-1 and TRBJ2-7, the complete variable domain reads KAGVTQTPRYLIKTRGQQVTLSCSPISGHRSVSWYQQTPGQGLQFLFEYFSETQRNKGNFPGRFSGRQFSNSRSEMNVSTLELGDSALYLCASSRWGLLAGDDEQYFGPGTRLTVT.

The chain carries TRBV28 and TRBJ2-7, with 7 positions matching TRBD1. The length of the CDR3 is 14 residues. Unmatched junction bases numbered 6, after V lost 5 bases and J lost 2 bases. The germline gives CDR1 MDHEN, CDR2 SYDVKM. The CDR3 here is CASSPPTGPYEQYF. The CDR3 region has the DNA TGTGCCAGCAGTCCCCCGACAGGGCCCTACGAGCAGTACTTC.

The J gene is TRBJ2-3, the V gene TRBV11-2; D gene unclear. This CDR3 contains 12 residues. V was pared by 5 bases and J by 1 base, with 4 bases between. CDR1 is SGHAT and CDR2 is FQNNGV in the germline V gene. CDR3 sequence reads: CASSPGTDTQYF. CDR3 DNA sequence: TGTGCCAGCAGCCCAGGCACAGATACGCAGTATTTT.

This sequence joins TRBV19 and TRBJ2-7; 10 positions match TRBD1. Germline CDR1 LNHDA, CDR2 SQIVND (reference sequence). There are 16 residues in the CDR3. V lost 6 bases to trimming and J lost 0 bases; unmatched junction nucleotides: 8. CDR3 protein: CASRRGTGETSYEQYF. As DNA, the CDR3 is TGTGCCAGTAGGAGGGGGACAGGGGAAACCTCCTACGAGCAGTACTTC.

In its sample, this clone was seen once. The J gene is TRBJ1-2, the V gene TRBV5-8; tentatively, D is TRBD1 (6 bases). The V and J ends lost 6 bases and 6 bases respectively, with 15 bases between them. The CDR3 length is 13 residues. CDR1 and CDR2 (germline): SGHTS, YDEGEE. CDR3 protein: CASTHRGGDGYTF. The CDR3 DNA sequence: TGTGCCAGCACCCATAGGGGGGGCGATGGCTACACCTTC.

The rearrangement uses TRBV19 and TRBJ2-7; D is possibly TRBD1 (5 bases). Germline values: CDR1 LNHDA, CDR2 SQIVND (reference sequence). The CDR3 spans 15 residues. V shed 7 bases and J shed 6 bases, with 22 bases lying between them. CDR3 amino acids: CASTTSAGWDSEQYF. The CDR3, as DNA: TGTGCCAGTACCACATCGGCAGGGTGGGATAGCGAGCAGTACTTC.

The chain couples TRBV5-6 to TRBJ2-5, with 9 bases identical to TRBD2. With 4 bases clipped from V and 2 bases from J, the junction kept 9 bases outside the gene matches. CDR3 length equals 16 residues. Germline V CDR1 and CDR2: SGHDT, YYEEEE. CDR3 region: CASSHLAGSLQETQYF. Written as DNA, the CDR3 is TGTGCCAGCAGCCACCTAGCGGGGTCTTTACAAGAGACCCAGTACTTC. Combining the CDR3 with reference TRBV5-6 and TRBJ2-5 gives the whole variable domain DAGVTQSPTHLIKTRGQQVTLRCSPKSGHDTVSWYQQALGQGPQFIFQYYEEEERQRGNFPDRFSGHQFPNYSSELNVNALLLGDSALYLCASSHLAGSLQETQYFGPGTRLLVL.

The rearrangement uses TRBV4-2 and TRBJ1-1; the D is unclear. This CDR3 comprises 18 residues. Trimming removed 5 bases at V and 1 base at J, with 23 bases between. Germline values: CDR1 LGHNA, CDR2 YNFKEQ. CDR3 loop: CASSAGGWEVPSNTEAFF. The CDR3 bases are TGTGCCAGCAGCGCGGGAGGTTGGGAGGTCCCGTCGAACACTGAAGCTTTCTTT.

The CDR3 DNA reads as TGTGCCAGCAGCGGACCGGACAGGGGGCTTGGTGGCTACACCTTC. Amino acid sequence: CASSGPDRGLGGYTF. V usage is TRBV5-6 and J usage is TRBJ1-2; the match to TRBD1 covers 11 bases. Trimming took 4 bases from V and 7 from J; bases not matched to a gene: 9. Germline V gene data show CDR1 as SGHDT and CDR2 as YYEEEE. CDR3 length equals 15 residues.

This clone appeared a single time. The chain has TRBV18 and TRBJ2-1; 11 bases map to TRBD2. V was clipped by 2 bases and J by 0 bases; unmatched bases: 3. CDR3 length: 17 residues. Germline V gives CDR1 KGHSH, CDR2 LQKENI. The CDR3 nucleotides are TGTGCCAGCTCACCAATGACTAGCGGGATCTCCTACAATGAGCAGTTCTTC. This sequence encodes CASSPMTSGISYNEQFF.

DNA of the CDR3: TGTGCCAGCAGCTTAGAAGTGCGGGGCTACGAGCAGTACTTC. It is translated as CASSLEVRGYEQYF. This rearrangement joins TRBV7-2 to TRBJ2-7, with D perhaps matching TRBD2 (6 bases). Between the trimmed V and J ends, which lost 1 base and 3 bases, there was a span of 10 bases. Germline V CDR1 and CDR2: SGHTA, FQGNSA. The CDR3 loop spans 14 amino acids. Full variable domain (outside the CDR3, taken from reference TRBV7-2 and TRBJ2-7): GAGVSQSPSNKVTEKGKDVELRCDPISGHTALYWYRQSLGQGLEFLIYFQGNSAPDKSGLPSDRFSAERTGGSVSTLTIQRTQQEDSAVYLCASSLEVRGYEQYFGPGTRLTVT.

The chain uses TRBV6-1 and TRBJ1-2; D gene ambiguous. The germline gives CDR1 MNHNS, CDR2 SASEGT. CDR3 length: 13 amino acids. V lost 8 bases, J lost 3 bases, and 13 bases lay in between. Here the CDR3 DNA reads TGTGCCAGCCGAACAGCGGGTGACTATGGCTACACCTTC. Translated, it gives CASRTAGDYGYTF.

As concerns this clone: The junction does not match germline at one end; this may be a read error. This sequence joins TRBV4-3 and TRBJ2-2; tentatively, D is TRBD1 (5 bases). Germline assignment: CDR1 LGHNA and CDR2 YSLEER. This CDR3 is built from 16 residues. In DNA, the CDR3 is TGCGCCAGCAGCCCGATACAGGCCCCGAATACCGGGGAGCTGTTTTTT. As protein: CASSPIQAPNTGELFF.

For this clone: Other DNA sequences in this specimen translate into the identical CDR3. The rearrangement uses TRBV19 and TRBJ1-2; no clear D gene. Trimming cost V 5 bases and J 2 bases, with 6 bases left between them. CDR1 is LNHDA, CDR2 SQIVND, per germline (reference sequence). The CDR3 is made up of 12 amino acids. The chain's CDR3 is CASSRGNYGYTF. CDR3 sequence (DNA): TGTGCCAGTAGTCGCGGGAACTATGGCTACACCTTC. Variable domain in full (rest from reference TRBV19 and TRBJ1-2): DGGITQSPKYLFRKEGQNVTLSCEQNLNHDAMYWYRQDPGQGLRLIYYSQIVNDFQKGDIAEGYSVSREKKESFPLTVTSAQKNPTAFYLCASSRGNYGYTFGSGTRLTVV.

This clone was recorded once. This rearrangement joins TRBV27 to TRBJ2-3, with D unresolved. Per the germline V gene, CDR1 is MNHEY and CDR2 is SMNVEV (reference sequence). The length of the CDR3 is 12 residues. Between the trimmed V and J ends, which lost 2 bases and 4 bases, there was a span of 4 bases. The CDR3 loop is CASSLTADTQYF. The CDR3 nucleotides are TGTGCCAGCAGTTTAACAGCAGATACGCAGTATTTT.

The CDR3 reads CAWSPRALGGEYQETQYF. The CDR3 DNA is TGTGCCTGGAGTCCAAGGGCCCTAGGAGGGGAGTACCAAGAGACCCAGTACTTC. V usage is TRBV30 and J usage is TRBJ2-5; weak D call: TRBD2 (6 bases). Germline CDR1 and CDR2: GTSNPN and SVGIG (reference sequence). The CDR3 is made up of 18 amino acids. Trimming took 2 bases from V and 0 from J, leaving 22 bases between them.

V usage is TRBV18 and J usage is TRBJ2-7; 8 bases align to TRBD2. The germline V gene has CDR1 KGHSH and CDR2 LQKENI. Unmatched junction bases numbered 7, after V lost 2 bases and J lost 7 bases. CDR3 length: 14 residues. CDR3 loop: CASSPLAGFGEQYF. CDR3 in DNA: TGTGCCAGCTCACCATTAGCGGGGTTCGGAGAGCAGTACTTC.

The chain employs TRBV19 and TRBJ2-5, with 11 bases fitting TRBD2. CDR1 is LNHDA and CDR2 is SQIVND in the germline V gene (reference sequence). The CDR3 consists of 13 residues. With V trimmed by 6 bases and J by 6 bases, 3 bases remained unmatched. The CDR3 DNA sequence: TGTGCCAGTAGACTAGCGGGAGTACAGACCCAGTACTTC. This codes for CASRLAGVQTQYF.

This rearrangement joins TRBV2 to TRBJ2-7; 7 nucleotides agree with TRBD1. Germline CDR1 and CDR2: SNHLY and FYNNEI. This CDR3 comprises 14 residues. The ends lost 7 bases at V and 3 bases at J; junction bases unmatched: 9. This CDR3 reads CASTDNRGYYEQYF. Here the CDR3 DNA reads TGTGCCAGCACTGACAACAGGGGTTACTACGAGCAGTACTTC.

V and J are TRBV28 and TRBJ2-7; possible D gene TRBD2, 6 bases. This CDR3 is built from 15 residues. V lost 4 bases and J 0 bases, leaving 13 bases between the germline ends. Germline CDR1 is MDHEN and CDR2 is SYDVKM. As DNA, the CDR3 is TGTGCCAGCAGTTCCTATACTAGCCTCTCCTACGAGCAGTACTTC. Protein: CASSSYTSLSYEQYF. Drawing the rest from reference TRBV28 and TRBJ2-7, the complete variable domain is DVKVTQSSRYLVKRTGEKVFLECVQDMDHENMFWYRQDPGLGLRLIYFSYDVKMKEKGDIPEGYSVSREKKERFSLILESASTNQTSMYLCASSSYTSLSYEQYFGPGTRLTVT.

CDR3 coding DNA: TGTGCCAGCAGCTTTAACTTCGAGCAGTACTTC. Translated: CASSFNFEQYF. The rearrangement uses TRBV5-6 and TRBJ2-7; no firm D call. This CDR3 has 11 residues. Trimming shortened V by 2 bases and J by 6 bases, and 6 bases separated the two germline ends. Germline lookup yields CDR1 SGHDT and CDR2 YYEEEE.

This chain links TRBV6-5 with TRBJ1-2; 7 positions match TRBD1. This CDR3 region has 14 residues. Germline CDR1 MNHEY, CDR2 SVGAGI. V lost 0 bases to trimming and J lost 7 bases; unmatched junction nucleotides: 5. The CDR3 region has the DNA TGTGCCAGCAGTTACTCTGACAGGGCGGCTGGCTACACCTTC. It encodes CASSYSDRAAGYTF.

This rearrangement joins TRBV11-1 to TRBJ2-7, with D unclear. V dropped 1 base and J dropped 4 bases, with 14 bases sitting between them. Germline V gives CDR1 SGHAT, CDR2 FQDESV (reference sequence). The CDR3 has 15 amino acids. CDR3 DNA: TGTGCCAGCAGCTTAGGAACTTACTCCGCTTACGAGCAGTACTTC. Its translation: CASSLGTYSAYEQYF.

DNA for the CDR3: TGTGCCAGCAGCCCGACGGGGACAGGGGTTCAGCCCCAGCATTTT. The encoded protein is CASSPTGTGVQPQHF. The V gene is TRBV11-2, the J gene TRBJ1-5; 10 bases fit TRBD1. This CDR3 comprises 15 residues. Per germline, CDR1 SGHAT and CDR2 FQNNGV. Trimming took 5 bases from V and 6 from J; bases not matched to a gene: 7.

Written as DNA, the CDR3 is TGTGCCAGCAGTACTATGGCCCTGGGGGGAAATCAGCCCCAGCATTTT. It codes for CASSTMALGGNQPQHF. The chain couples TRBV28 to TRBJ1-5; D possibly corresponds to TRBD1 (5 bases). Trimming took off 5 bases at V and 4 bases at J, with 18 bases between the two ends. The CDR3 spans 16 residues. Germline lookup yields CDR1 MDHEN and CDR2 SYDVKM.

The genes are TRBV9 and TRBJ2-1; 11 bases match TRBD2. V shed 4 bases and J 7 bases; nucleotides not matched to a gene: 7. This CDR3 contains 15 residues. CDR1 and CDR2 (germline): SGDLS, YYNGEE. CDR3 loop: CASSPSSGGSNEQFF. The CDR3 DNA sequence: TGTGCCAGCAGCCCCTCTAGCGGGGGGAGTAATGAGCAGTTCTTC.

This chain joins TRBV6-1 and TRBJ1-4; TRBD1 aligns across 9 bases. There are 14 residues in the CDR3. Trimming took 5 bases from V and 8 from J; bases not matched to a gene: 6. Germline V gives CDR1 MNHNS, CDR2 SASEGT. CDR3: CASSTQGAEEKLFF. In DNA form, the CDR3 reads TGTGCCAGCAGTACACAGGGGGCTGAGGAAAAACTGTTTTTT.

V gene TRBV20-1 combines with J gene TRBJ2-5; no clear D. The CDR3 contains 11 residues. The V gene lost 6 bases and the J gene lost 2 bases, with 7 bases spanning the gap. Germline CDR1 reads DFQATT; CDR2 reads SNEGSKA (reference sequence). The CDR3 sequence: CSALQQETQYF. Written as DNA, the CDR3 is TGCAGTGCCCTTCAGCAAGAGACCCAGTACTTC.